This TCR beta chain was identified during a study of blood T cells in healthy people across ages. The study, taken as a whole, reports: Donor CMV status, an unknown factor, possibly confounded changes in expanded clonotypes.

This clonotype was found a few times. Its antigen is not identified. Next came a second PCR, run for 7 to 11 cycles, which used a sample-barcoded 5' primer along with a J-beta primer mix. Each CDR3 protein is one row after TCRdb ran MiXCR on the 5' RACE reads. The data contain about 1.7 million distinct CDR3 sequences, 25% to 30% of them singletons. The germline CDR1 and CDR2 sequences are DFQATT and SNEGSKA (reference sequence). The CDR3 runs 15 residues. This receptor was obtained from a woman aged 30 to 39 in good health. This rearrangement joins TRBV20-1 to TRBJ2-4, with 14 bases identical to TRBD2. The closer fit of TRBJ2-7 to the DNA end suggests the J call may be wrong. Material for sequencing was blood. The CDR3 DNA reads TGCAGTGCTAGTCGGACTAGCGGGAGGAACCACGAGCAGTACTTC. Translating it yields CSASRTSGRNHEQYF.